This T cell receptor (beta chain) was retrieved from a study of T cell responses to AZD1222 COVID-19 vaccine. Background on the study: It was second doses at about 4 or about 12 weeks that were pooled. Study outcomes and limitations: A reported finding is that nearly half of spike-specific TCRs target unmutated variant regions. Two AZD1222 administrations were followed by greater Spike-specific TCR breadth and depth. Along spike, vaccine-associated CD4 TCRs were found throughout, with dominance at 160-218 and 743-854.

The CDR3 is 14 amino acids. The V gene's germline CDR1 is SGHTA and CDR2 FQGTGA. Trimming removed 5 bases from V and 7 bases from J, with 15 bases in between. Here immunoSEQ multiplex PCR was the method, and the copy in TCRdb shows in-frame clones only, minus some. The sample contains under 150,000 clones, approximately 90% of which appear only once. About this clone: Its antigen remains unknown.

The specimen was peripheral blood, collected on day 0 of AZD1222 vaccination. The sequence was obtained from an adult in good health. The J gene is TRBJ2-1, the V gene TRBV7-3; D unresolved. The CDR3 sequence is CASSPGPIRNEQFF. Here the CDR3 DNA reads TGTGCCAGCAGCCCCGGGCCTATCAGGAATGAGCAGTTCTTC.